This T cell receptor beta chain was obtained from a study of OX40 agonist ivuxolimab in advanced cancers. The data were produced by immunoSEQ multiplex PCR, yet TCRdb's version contains in-frame clones alone and is incomplete. Among 73,000 or so clones listed, approximately 79% were seen once. Germline CDR1 is SGHNT and CDR2 is YENEEA. CDR3 size: 14 residues. Trimming took off 5 bases at V and 5 bases at J, with 14 bases between the two ends. This chain connects TRBV11-3 to TRBJ2-3; the D gene is possibly TRBD1 (6 bases). The receptor was derived from an adult with an advanced solid tumor such as melanoma, head and neck, liver or kidney cancer. The sequencing here drew on CD4+ or CD8+ T cells sorted from blood, taken in a trial of the OX40 agonist ivuxolimab. For the CDR3, the DNA is TGTGCCAGCAGCCAAACCACAGGGTTAGATACGCAGTATTTT. Translation gives CASSQTTGLDTQYF.